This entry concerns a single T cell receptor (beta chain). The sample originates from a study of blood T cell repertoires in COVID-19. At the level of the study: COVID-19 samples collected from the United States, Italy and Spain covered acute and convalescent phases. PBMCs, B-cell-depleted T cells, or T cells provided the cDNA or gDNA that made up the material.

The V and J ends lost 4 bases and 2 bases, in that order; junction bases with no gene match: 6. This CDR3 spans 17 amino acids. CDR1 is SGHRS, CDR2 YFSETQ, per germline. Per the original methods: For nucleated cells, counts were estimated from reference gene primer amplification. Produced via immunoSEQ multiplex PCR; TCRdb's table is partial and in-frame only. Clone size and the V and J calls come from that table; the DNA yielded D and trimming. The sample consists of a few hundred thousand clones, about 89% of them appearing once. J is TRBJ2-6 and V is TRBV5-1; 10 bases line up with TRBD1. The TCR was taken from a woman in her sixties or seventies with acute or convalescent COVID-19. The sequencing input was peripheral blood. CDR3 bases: TGCGCCAGCAGCGGATGGACAGGGGGAACTGGGGCCAACGTCCTGACTTTC. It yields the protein CASSGWTGGTGANVLTF.